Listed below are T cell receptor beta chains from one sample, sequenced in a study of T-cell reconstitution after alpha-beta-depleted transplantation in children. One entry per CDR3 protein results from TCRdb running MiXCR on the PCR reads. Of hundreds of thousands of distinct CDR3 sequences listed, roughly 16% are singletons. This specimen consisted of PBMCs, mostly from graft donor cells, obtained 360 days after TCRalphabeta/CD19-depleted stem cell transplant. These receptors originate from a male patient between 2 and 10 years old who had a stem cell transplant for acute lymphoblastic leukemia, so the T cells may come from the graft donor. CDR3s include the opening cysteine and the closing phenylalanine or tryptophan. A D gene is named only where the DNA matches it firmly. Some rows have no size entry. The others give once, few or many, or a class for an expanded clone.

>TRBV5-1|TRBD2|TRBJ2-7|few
TGCGCCAGCAGCTTGGATCTAGCGGGAGTTGAGGGCTACGAGCAGTACTTC
CASSLDLAGVEGYEQYF
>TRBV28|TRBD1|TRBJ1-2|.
TGTGCCAGCAGTACTATCCGGGACAGGCGCACGATCACTAGTGGCTACACCTTC
CASSTIRDRRTITSGYTF
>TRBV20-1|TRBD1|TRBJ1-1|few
TGCAGTGCCGTAGGACAGGGAGGCCCCAGGGGAGCTTTCTTT
CSAVGQGGPRGAFF
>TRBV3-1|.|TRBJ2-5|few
TGTGCCAGCAGCCAGGAGACTTTGTACCAAGAGACCCAGTACTTC
CASSQETLYQETQYF
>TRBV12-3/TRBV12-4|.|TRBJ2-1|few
TGTGCCAGCACTCAGGCCAATGAGCAGTTCTTC
CASTQANEQFF
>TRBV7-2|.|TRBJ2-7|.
TGTGCCAGCAGCTCAAGGGGACGCTCCTACGAGCAGTACTTC
CASSSRGRSYEQYF
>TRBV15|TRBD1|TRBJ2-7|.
TGTGCCACCAGCAGAGTGATCCGGACAGGGGATTACGAGCAGTACTTC
CATSRVIRTGDYEQYF
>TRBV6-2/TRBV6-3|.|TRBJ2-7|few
TGTGCCAGCAGTCACCTGGCCGAGGACGGTAGCTCCTACGAGCAGTACTTC
CASSHLAEDGSSYEQYF
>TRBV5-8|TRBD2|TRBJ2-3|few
TGTGCCAGCAGCTTGACTAGCGGGACAGTAGATACGCAGTATTTT
CASSLTSGTVDTQYF
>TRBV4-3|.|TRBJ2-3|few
TGCGCCAGCAGCCCCTACCCCCAGGGGGAGGGTACGCAGTATTTT
CASSPYPQGEGTQYF
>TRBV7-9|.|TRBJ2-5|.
TGTGCCAGCAGCTTAGGGACGGCCTGGGGAGAGACCCAGTACTTC
CASSLGTAWGETQYF
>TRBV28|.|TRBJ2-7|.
TGTGCCAGCAGCCCTGCGGGGCCTCGGGAGCAGTACTTC
CASSPAGPREQYF
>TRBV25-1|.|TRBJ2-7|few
TGTGCCAGCAGTGAACAAGGGTTGGGGGAGCAGTACTTC
CASSEQGLGEQYF
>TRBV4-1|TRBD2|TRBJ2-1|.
TGCGCCAGCAGCCTGCGGGAGGGTTACAATGAGCAGTTCTTC
CASSLREGYNEQFF
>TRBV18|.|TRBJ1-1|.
TGTGCCAGCTCACCACGTCAGGGCACTGAAGCTTTCTTT
CASSPRQGTEAFF
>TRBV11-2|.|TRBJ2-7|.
TGTGCCAGCAGCTTGGACGGGGACTACGAGCAGTACTTC
CASSLDGDYEQYF
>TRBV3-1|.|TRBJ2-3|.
TGTGCCAGCTTGGGGTTTGGAAAAGATACGCAGTATTTT
CASLGFGKDTQYF
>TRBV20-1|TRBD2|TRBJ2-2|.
TGCAGTGCTAGAGGCGGCGGGAGGGCCAGCGGGGAGCTGTTTTTT
CSARGGGRASGELFF
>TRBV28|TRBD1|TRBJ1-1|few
TGTGCCAGCAGTTTCCGGGACAGGGGGAGCGTGAACACTGAAGCTTTCTTT
CASSFRDRGSVNTEAFF
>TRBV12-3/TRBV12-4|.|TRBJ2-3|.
TGTGCCAGCAGTTTGGGGGAATCGTCAGATACGCAGTATTTT
CASSLGESSDTQYF
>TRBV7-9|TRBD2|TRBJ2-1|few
TGTGCCAGCAGCTTTCGAGGGACTAGGAGCCATGAGCAGTTCTTC
CASSFRGTRSHEQFF
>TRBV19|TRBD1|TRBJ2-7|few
TGTGCCAGTAGTGTGACAGGGCCCCGCGGCCACGAGCAGTACTTC
CASSVTGPRGHEQYF